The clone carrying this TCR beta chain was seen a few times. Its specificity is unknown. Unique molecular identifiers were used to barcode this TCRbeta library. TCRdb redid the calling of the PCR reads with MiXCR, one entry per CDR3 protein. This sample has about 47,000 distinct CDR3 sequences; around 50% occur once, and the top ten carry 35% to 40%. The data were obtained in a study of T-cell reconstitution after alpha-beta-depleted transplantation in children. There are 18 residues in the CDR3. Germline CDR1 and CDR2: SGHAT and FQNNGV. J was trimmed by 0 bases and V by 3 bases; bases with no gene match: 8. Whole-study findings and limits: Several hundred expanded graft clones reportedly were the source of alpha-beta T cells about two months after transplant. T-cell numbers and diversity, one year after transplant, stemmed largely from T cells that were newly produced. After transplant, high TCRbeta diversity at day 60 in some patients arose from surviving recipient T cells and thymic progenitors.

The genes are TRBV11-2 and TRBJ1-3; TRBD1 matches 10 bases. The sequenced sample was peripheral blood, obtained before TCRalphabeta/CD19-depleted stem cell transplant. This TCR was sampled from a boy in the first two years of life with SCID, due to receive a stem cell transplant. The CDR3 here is CASSFLPGQGSSGNTIYF. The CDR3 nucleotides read TGTGCCAGCAGCTTCCTTCCGGGACAGGGGAGCTCTGGAAACACCATATATTTT.